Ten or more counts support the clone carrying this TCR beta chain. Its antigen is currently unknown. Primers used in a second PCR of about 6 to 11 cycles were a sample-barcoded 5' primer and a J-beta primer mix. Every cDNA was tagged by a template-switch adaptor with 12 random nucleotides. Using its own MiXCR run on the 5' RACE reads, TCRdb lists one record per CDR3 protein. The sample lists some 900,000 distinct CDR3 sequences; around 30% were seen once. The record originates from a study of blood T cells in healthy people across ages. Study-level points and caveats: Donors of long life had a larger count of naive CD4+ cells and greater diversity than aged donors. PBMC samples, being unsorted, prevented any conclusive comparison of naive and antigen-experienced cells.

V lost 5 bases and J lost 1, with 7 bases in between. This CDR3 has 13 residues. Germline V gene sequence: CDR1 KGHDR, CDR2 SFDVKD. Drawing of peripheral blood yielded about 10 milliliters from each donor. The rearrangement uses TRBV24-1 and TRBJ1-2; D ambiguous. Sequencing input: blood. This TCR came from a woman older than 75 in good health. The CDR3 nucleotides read TGTGCCACCAGTGTTACGTATAACTATGGCTACACCTTC. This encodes CATSVTYNYGYTF.